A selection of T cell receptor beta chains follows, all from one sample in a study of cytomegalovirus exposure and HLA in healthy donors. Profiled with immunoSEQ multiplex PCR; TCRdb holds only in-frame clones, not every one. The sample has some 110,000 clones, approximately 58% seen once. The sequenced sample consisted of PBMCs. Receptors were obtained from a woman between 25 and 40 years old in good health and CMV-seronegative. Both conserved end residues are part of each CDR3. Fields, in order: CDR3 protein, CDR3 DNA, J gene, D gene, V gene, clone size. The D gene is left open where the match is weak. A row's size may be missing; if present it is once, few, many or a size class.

CDR3 protein: CASSWGDRLMNTEAFF
CDR3 DNA: TGTGCCAGCAGCTGGGGGGACAGGCTCATGAACACTGAAGCTTTCTTT
J gene: TRBJ1-1
D gene: TRBD1
V gene: TRBV5-8
clone size: NA

CDR3 protein: CASSQLADSYNEQFF
CDR3 DNA: TGTGCCAGCAGTCAACTAGCGGACTCCTACAATGAGCAGTTCTTC
J gene: TRBJ2-1
D gene: TRBD2
V gene: TRBV7-9
clone size: few

CDR3 protein: CASSAGLAHTDTQYF
CDR3 DNA: TGTGCCAGCAGCGCGGGACTAGCCCACACAGATACGCAGTATTTT
J gene: TRBJ2-3
D gene: TRBD2
V gene: TRBV5-4
clone size: NA

CDR3 protein: CASSLIDRGTEAFF
CDR3 DNA: TGTGCCAGCAGCTTAATAGACAGGGGGACTGAAGCTTTCTTT
J gene: TRBJ1-1
D gene: TRBD1
V gene: TRBV7-8
clone size: NA

CDR3 protein: CAWSVRGNEQFF
CDR3 DNA: TGTGCCTGGAGTGTAAGAGGCAATGAGCAGTTCTTC
J gene: TRBJ2-1
D gene: NA
V gene: TRBV30
clone size: NA

CDR3 protein: CSSSSGTGRDTQYF
CDR3 DNA: TGTTCCAGCAGTTCCGGGACAGGGCGAGATACGCAGTATTTT
J gene: TRBJ2-3
D gene: TRBD1
V gene: TRBV7-9
clone size: NA

CDR3 protein: CASSLEPGTSGILRSYEQYF
CDR3 DNA: TGTGCCAGCAGCTTGGAGCCCGGGACTAGCGGGATTCTTCGCTCCTACGAGCAGTACTTC
J gene: TRBJ2-7
D gene: TRBD2
V gene: TRBV5-5
clone size: few

CDR3 protein: CASSPQVEGEQYF
CDR3 DNA: TGTGCCAGCAGCCCCCAGGTGGAGGGCGAGCAGTACTTC
J gene: TRBJ2-7
D gene: NA
V gene: TRBV7-3
clone size: few

CDR3 protein: CASSLGQNSPYGYTF
CDR3 DNA: TGTGCCAGCAGCTTAGGACAGAACAGCCCCTATGGCTACACCTTC
J gene: TRBJ1-2
D gene: NA
V gene: TRBV6-5
clone size: NA

CDR3 protein: CASSETGKINYGYTF
CDR3 DNA: TGTGCCAGCAGTGAAACAGGGAAGATCAACTATGGCTACACCTTC
J gene: TRBJ1-2
D gene: NA
V gene: TRBV2
clone size: few

CDR3 protein: CASSPLLAGYTDTQYF
CDR3 DNA: TGTGCCAGCAGTCCTCTACTAGCGGGATACACAGATACGCAGTATTTT
J gene: TRBJ2-3
D gene: TRBD2
V gene: TRBV27
clone size: NA

CDR3 protein: CASSADITNEQFF
CDR3 DNA: TGTGCCAGCAGTGCGGACATTACGAATGAGCAGTTCTTC
J gene: TRBJ2-1
D gene: NA
V gene: TRBV6-1
clone size: NA

CDR3 protein: CASSRHDRGF
CDR3 DNA: TGTGCCAGCAGCCGCCACGACAGGGGGTTC
J gene: TRBJ1-2
D gene: NA
V gene: TRBV21-1
clone size: few

CDR3 protein: CASSFISEGVQTQYF
CDR3 DNA: TGTGCCAGCAGCTTTATTAGTGAGGGGGTTCAGACCCAGTACTTC
J gene: TRBJ2-5
D gene: NA
V gene: TRBV7-6
clone size: NA

CDR3 protein: CASSSASGPFHNEQFF
CDR3 DNA: TGCGCCAGCAGCTCTGCTAGCGGGCCTTTCCACAATGAGCAGTTCTTC
J gene: TRBJ2-1
D gene: TRBD2
V gene: TRBV5-1
clone size: NA

CDR3 protein: CASSQDRDRGGEQFF
CDR3 DNA: TGTGCCAGCAGCCAAGATAGGGACAGGGGTGGTGAGCAGTTCTTC
J gene: TRBJ2-1
D gene: TRBD1
V gene: TRBV14
clone size: NA

CDR3 protein: CAWKYSNSPLHF
CDR3 DNA: TGTGCCTGGAAATATTCTAATTCACCCCTCCACTTT
J gene: TRBJ1-6
D gene: NA
V gene: TRBV30
clone size: NA

CDR3 protein: CASSLMTDTQYF
CDR3 DNA: TGTGCCAGCAGCCTAATGACAGATACGCAGTATTTT
J gene: TRBJ2-3
D gene: NA
V gene: TRBV9
clone size: NA

CDR3 protein: CASSLRGQGNTGELFF
CDR3 DNA: TGCGCCAGCAGCTTAAGAGGACAGGGGAACACCGGGGAGCTGTTTTTT
J gene: TRBJ2-2
D gene: TRBD1
V gene: TRBV5-1
clone size: few

CDR3 protein: CASSRDRGFGGYTF
CDR3 DNA: TGTGCCAGCAGTCGGGACAGGGGGTTCGGGGGCTACACCTTC
J gene: TRBJ1-2
D gene: TRBD1
V gene: TRBV27
clone size: NA

CDR3 protein: CAWSVGGATEAFF
CDR3 DNA: TGTGCCTGGAGTGTTGGAGGGGCCACTGAAGCTTTCTTT
J gene: TRBJ1-1
D gene: NA
V gene: TRBV30
clone size: few

CDR3 protein: CASSQDLQTSGNTIYF
CDR3 DNA: TGTGCCAGCAGCCAAGACTTACAGACCTCTGGAAACACCATATATTTT
J gene: TRBJ1-3
D gene: NA
V gene: TRBV4-2
clone size: NA

CDR3 protein: CASSSRLNGNQPQHF
CDR3 DNA: TGTGCCAGCAGTTCTCGACTGAATGGCAATCAGCCCCAGCATTTT
J gene: TRBJ1-5
D gene: NA
V gene: TRBV6-1
clone size: few

CDR3 protein: CASSLRPNYGYTF
CDR3 DNA: TGTGCCAGCAGCTTGCGGCCTAACTATGGCTACACCTTC
J gene: TRBJ1-2
D gene: NA
V gene: TRBV2
clone size: NA